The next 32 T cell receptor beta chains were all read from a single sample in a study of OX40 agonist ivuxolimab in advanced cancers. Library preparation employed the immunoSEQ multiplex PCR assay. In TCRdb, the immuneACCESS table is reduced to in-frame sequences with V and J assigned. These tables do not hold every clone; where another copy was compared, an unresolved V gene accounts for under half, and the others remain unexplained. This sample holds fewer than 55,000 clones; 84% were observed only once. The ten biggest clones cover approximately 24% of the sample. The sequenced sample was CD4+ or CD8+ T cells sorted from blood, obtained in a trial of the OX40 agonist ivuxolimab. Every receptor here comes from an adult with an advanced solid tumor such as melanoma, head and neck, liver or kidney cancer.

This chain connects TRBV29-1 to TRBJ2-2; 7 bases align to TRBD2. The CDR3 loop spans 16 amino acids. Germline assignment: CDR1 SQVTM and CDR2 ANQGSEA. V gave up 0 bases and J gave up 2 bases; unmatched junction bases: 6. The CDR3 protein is CSVEDRGLTNTGELFF. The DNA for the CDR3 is TGCAGCGTTGAAGATAGGGGACTAACCAACACCGGGGAGCTGTTTTTT.

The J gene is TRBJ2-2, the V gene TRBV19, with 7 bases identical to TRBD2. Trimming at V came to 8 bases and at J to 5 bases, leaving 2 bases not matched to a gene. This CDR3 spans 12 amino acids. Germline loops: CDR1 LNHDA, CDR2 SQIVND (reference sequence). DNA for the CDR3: TGTGCCAGTCTAGCGGTGACCGGGGAGCTGTTTTTT. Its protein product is CASLAVTGELFF.

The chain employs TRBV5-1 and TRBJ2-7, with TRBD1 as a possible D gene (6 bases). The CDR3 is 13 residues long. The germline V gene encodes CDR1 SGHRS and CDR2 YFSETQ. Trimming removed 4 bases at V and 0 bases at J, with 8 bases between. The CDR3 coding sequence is TGCGCCAGCAGCGGACAGAGCTCCTACGAGCAGTACTTC. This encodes CASSGQSSYEQYF.

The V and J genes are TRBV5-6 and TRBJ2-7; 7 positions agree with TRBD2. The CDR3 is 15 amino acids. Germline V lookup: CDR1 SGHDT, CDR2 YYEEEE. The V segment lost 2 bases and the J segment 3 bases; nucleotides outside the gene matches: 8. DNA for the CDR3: TGTGCCAGCAGCTTCTCGCCTAGCGGAAGCTACGAGCAGTACTTC. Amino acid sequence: CASSFSPSGSYEQYF.

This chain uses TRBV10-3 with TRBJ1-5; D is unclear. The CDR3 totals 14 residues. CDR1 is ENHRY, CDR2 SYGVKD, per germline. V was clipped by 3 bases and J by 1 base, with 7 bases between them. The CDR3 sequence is CAISELDSNQPQHF. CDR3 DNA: TGTGCCATCAGTGAATTAGACAGCAATCAGCCCCAGCATTTT.

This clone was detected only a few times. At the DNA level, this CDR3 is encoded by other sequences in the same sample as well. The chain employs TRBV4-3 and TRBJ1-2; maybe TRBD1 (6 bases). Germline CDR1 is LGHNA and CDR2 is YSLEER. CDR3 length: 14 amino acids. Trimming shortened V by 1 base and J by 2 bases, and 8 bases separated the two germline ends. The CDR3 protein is CASSQGTANYGYTF. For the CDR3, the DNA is TGCGCCAGCAGCCAAGGGACAGCCAACTATGGCTACACCTTC.

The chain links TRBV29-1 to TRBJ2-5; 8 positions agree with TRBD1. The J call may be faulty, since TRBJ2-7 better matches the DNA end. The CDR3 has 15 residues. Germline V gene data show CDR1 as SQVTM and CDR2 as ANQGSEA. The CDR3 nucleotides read TGCAGCGTCTCCGGGACAGGCGAAAGCTCCTACGAGCAGTACTTC. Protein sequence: CSVSGTGESSYEQYF.

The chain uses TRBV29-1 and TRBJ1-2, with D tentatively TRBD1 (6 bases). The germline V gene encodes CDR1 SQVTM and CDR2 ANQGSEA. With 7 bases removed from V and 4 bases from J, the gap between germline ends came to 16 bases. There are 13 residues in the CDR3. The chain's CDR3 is CSAADSTIYGYTF. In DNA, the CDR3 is TGCAGCGCCGCGGACAGCACCATCTATGGCTACACCTTC.

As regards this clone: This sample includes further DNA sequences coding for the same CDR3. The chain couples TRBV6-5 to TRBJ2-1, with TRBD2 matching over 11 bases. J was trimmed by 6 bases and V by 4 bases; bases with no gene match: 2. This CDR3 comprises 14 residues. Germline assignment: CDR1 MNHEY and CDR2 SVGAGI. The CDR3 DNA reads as TGTGCCAGCAGTTTAGCGGGGGGGCCCAATGAGCAGTTCTTC. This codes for CASSLAGGPNEQFF.

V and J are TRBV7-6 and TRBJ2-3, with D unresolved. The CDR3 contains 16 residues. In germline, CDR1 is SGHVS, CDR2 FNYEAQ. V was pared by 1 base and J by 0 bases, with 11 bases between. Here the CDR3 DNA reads TGTGCCAGCAGCTTAGAGGCAGTCCCTAGCACAGATACGCAGTATTTT. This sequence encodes CASSLEAVPSTDTQYF.

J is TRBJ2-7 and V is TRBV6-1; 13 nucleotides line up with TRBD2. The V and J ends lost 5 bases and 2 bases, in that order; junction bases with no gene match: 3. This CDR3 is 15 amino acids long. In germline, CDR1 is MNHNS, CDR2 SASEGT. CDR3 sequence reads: CASSPLAGGTYEQYF. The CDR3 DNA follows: TGTGCCAGCAGTCCACTAGCGGGAGGGACCTACGAGCAGTACTTC.

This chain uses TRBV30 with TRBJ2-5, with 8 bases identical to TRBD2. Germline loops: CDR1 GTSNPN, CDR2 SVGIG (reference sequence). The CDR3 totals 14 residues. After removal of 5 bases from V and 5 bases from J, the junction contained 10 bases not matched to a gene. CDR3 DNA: TGTGCCTGGGAAGCCGGGGGGGGATGGGAGACCCAGTACTTC. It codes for CAWEAGGGWETQYF.

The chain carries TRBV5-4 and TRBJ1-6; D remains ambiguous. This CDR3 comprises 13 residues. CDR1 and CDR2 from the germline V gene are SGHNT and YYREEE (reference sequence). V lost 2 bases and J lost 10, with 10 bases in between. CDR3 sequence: CASSLGLGSPLHF. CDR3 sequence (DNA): TGTGCCAGCAGCTTAGGGTTGGGGTCACCCCTCCACTTT.

The CDR3 loop is CASSEGTGTSEYNEQFF. CDR3 DNA sequence: TGCGCCAGCAGTGAGGGAACCGGGACTAGCGAATACAATGAGCAGTTCTTC. The rearrangement joins TRBV10-1 to TRBJ2-1; TRBD2 matches 10 bases. The CDR3 consists of 17 residues. J gave up 4 bases and V 2 bases, and 8 bases lay outside the gene matches. The V gene's germline CDR1 is WNHNN and CDR2 SYGVQD (reference sequence).

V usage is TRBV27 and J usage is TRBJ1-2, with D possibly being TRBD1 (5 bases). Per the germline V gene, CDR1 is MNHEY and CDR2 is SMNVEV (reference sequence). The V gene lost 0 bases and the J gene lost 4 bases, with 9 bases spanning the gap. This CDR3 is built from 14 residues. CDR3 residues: CASSLSQAPYGYTF. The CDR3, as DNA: TGTGCCAGCAGTTTATCACAGGCGCCCTATGGCTACACCTTC.

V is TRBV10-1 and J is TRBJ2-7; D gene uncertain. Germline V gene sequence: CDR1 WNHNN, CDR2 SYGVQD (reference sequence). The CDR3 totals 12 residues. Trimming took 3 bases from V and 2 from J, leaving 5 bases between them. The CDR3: CASSDITYEQYF. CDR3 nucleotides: TGCGCCAGCAGTGATATCACCTACGAGCAGTACTTC.

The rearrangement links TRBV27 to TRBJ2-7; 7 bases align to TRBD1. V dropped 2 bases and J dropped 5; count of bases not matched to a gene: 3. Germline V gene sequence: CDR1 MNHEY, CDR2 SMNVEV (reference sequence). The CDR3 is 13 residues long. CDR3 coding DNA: TGTGCCAGCAGTTTAGACAGGGCGCACGAGCAGTACTTC. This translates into CASSLDRAHEQYF.

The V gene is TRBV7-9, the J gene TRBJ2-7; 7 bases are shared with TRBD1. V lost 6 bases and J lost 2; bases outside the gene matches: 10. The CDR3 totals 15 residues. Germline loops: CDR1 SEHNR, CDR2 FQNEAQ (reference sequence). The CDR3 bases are TGTGCCAGCAGTCGTCTGGACAGGCCTACCTACGAGCAGTACTTC. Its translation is CASSRLDRPTYEQYF.

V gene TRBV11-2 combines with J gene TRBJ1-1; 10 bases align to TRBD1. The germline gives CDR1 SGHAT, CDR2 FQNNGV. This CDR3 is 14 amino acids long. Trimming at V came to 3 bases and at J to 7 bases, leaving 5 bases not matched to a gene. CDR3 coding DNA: TGTGCCAGCAGCTTTCTCGGGACAGGGGTTGAAGCTTTCTTT. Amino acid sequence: CASSFLGTGVEAFF.

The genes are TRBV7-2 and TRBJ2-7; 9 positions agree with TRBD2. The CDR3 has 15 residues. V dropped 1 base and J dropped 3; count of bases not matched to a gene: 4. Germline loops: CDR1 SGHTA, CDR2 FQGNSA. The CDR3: CASSLVGGGDYEQYF. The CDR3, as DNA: TGTGCCAGCAGCTTAGTAGGCGGGGGGGACTACGAGCAGTACTTC.

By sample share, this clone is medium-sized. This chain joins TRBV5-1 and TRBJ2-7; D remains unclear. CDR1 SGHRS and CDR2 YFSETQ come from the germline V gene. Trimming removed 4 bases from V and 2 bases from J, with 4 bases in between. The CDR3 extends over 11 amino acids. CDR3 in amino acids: CASSDAYEQYF. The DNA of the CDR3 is TGCGCCAGCAGCGACGCCTACGAGCAGTACTTC.

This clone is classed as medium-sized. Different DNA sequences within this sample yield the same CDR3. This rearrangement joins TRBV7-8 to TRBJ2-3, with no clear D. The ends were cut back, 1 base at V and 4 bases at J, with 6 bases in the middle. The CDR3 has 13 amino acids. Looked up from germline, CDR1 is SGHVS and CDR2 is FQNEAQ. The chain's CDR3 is CASSLVSADTQYF. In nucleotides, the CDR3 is TGTGCCAGCAGCTTAGTCAGCGCAGATACGCAGTATTTT.

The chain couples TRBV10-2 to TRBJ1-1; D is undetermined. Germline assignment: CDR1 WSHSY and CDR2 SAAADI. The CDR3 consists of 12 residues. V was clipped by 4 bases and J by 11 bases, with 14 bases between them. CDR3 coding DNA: TGCGCCAGCAGTGCCTTAACAAACTTGGCTTTCTTT. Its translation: CASSALTNLAFF.

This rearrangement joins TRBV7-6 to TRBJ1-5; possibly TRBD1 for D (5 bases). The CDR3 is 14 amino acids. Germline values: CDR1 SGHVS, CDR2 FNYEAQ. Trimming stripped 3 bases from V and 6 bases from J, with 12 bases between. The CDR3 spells CASSLAGDGQPQHF. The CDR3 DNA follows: TGTGCCAGCAGCTTGGCCGGGGACGGTCAGCCCCAGCATTTT.

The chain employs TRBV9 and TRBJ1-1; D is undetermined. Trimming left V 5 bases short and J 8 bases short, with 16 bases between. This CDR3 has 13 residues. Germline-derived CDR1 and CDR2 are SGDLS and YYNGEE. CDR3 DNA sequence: TGTGCCAGCAGTTCCGACCGGGGAATGGAAGCTTTCTTT. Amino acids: CASSSDRGMEAFF.

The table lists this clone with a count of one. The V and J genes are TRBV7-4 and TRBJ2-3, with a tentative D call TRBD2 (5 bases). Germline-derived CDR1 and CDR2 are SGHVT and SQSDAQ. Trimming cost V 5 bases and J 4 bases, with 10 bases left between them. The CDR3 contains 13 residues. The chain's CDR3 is CASSVGVADTQYF. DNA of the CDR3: TGTGCCAGCAGCGTCGGGGTCGCAGATACGCAGTATTTT.

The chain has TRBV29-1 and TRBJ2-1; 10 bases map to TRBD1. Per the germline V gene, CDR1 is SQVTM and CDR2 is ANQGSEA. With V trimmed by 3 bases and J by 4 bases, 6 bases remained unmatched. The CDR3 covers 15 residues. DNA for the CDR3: TGCAGCGTTGACGGGACAGGGGACGCGTACAATGAGCAGTTCTTC. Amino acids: CSVDGTGDAYNEQFF.

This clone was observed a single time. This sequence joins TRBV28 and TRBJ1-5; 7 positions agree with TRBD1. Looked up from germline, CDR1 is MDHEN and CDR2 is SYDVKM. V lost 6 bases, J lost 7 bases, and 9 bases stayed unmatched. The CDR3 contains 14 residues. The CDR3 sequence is CASSPTGFRQPQHF. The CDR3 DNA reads TGTGCCAGCAGCCCGACAGGGTTTCGGCAGCCCCAGCATTTT.

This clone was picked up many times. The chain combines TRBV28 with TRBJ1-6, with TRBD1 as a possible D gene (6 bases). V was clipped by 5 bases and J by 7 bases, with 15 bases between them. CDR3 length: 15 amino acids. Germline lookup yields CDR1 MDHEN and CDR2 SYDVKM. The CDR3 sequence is CASSPDRGGNSPLHF. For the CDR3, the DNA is TGTGCCAGCAGTCCCGACCGAGGGGGGAATTCACCCCTCCACTTT.

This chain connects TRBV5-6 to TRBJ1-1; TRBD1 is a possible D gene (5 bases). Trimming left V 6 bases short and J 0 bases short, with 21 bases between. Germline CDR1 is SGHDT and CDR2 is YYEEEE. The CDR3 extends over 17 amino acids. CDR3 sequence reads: CASTFGTTGQMNTEAFF. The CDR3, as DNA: TGTGCCAGCACCTTCGGAACTACTGGACAAATGAACACTGAAGCTTTCTTT. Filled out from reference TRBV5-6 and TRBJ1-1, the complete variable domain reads DAGVTQSPTHLIKTRGQQVTLRCSPKSGHDTVSWYQQALGQGPQFIFQYYEEEERQRGNFPDRFSGHQFPNYSSELNVNALLLGDSALYLCASTFGTTGQMNTEAFFGQGTRLTVV.

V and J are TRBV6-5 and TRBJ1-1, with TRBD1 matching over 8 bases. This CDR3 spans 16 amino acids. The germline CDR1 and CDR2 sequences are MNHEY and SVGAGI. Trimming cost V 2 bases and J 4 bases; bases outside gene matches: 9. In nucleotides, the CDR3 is TGTGCCAGCAGTTACGCCTCCAGGGGGCGTATCACTGAAGCTTTCTTT. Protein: CASSYASRGRITEAFF.

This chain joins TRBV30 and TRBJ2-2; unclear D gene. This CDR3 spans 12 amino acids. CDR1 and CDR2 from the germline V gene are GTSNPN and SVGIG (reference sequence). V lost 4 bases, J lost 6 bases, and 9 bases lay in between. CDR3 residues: CAWIRGAGELFF. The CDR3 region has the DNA TGTGCCTGGATACGAGGAGCCGGGGAGCTGTTTTTT.